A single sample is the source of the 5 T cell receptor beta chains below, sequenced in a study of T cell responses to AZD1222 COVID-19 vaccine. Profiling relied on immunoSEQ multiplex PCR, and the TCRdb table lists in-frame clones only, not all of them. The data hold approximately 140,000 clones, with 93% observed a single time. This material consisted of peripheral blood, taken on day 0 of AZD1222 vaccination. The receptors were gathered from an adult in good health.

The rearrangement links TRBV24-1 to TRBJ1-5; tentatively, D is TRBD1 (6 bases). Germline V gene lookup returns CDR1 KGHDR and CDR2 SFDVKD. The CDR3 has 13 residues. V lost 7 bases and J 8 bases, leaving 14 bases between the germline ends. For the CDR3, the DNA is TGTGCCACCAGGGACAGTGCAAGGAAGCCCCAGCATTTT. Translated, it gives CATRDSARKPQHF.

The CDR3 region is CAWSVGPLGGGELFF. CDR3 coding DNA: TGTGCCTGGAGTGTAGGGCCTTTAGGTGGCGGGGAGCTGTTTTTT. The rearrangement links TRBV30 to TRBJ2-2, with unresolved D. Germline V gene lookup returns CDR1 GTSNPN and CDR2 SVGIG (reference sequence). The CDR3 length is 15 residues. V was trimmed by 0 bases and J by 7 bases, leaving 15 bases between them.

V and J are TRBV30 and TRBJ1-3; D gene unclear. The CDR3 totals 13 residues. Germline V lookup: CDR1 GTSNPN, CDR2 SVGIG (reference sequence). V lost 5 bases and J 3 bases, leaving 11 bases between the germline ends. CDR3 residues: CAWLQPNGNTIYF. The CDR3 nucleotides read TGTGCCTGGTTGCAGCCAAATGGAAACACCATATATTTT.

The CDR3 DNA sequence: TGTGCCAGCAGCTTAACGGGGGCAGGGTCTGATTCTGGAAACACCATATATTTT. It translates to CASSLTGAGSDSGNTIYF. The chain uses TRBV7-6 and TRBJ1-3; D may be TRBD1 (6 bases). V lost 2 bases to trimming and J lost 1 base, with 18 bases between them. The germline gives CDR1 SGHVS, CDR2 FNYEAQ. The CDR3 covers 18 residues.

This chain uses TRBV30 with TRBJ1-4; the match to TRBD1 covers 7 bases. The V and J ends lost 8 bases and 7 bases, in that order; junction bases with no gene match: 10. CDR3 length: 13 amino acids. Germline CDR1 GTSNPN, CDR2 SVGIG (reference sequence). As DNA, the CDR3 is TGTGCCAGTACAGGGGTCGAGGGTGAAAAACTGTTTTTT. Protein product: CASTGVEGEKLFF.